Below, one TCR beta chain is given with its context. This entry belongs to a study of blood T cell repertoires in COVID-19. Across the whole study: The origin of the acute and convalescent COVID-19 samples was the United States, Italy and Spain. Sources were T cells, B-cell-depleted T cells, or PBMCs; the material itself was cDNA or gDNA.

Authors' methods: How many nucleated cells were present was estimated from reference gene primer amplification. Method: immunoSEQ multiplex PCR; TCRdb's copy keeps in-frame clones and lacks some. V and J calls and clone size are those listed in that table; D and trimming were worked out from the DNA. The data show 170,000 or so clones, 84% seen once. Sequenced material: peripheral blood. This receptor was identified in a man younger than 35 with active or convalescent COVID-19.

CDR3 region: CASSYTTELFF. As DNA, the CDR3 is TGTGCCAGCAGTTATACAACGGAGCTGTTTTTT. This chain connects TRBV6-2 or TRBV6-3 to TRBJ2-2; D remains unclear. The CDR3 loop spans 11 amino acids. V was pared by 3 bases and J by 10 bases, with 6 bases between. CDR1 and CDR2 from the germline V gene are MNHEY and SVGEGT.